This T cell receptor (beta chain) was observed in a study of tumor-infiltrating lymphocytes in primary liver carcinoma. Study outcomes and limitations: Tumor region pairs outstripped tumor-adjacent and tumor-blood pairs in overlap.

Germline DNA was extracted alongside blood RNA, which was obtained from unsorted whole blood. In advance of surgery, approximately 4.2 milliliters of peripheral blood were collected. This clonotype came up many times. Its cognate antigen is unknown. There are 13 residues in the CDR3. V was cut by 5 bases and J by 9 bases, with 11 bases left in between. The germline V gene has CDR1 SGHAT and CDR2 FQDESV (reference sequence). Total RNA (roughly 540 ng) served as template for TCR beta cDNA synthesis primed by a constant-region primer. Researchers made the TCR beta libraries by running three nested multiplex PCR rounds with slightly modified ARM-PCR. The study ran its first two PCR rounds for roughly 11 cycles each, using TRBV1-TRBV30 forward primers and a C-beta reverse primer. MiXCR, applied by TCRdb to the multiplex PCR reads, yields one record per CDR3 protein. The table lists about 200,000 distinct CDR3 sequences, less than 65% of them singletons.

The sample consisted of peripheral blood. The TCR originated in a woman aged 55-69 years with primary liver carcinoma and hepatitis B virus infection. The chain carries TRBV11-1 and TRBJ1-6; a possible D gene is TRBD1 (5 bases). CDR3 nucleotide sequence: TGTGCCAGCAGCCGACTTGGGGGTTCACCCCTCCACTTT. Amino acid sequence: CASSRLGGSPLHF.